This T cell receptor (beta chain) was identified during a study of cytomegalovirus exposure and HLA in healthy donors. Overall study context: Early released data had about 85 million unique TCRs, all coming from HLA-typed donors. General observations from the study: Reported findings show TCR beta sequences accurately forecast HLA-A and HLA-B alleles in most subjects.

Donors likely had unrecorded immune exposures despite being nominally healthy when sampled. Regarding this clone: What it recognizes is unknown.

This CDR3 comprises 16 residues. With 7 bases clipped from V and 4 bases from J, the junction kept 12 bases outside the gene matches. Per the germline V gene, CDR1 is MDHEN and CDR2 is SYDVKM. Researchers ran the PCR with 60 Vbeta and 13 Jbeta primers. Sequencing used immunoSEQ multiplex PCR; TCRdb keeps in-frame clones, though not all of them. The sample totals about 200,000 clones. Sequencing was performed on PBMCs. J is TRBJ2-2 and V is TRBV28, with 7 bases aligning to TRBD1. This clonotype was sampled from a girl under 10 years old in good health and CMV-seropositive. Here the CDR3 reads CASTPSTGRPTGELFF. CDR3 bases: TGTGCCAGCACCCCCTCGACAGGGAGACCCACCGGGGAGCTGTTTTTT.